This T cell receptor (beta chain) was observed in a study of T cell repertoires in cytomegalovirus infection. Overall study context: CMV epitopes used comprised recently identified HLA-C-restricted ones and well-studied HLA-B-restricted ones. CMV infection together with matching HLA type was indicated by public TCR beta signatures. Overall study findings and caveats: The ex vivo response was dominated by HLA-C-restricted CMV-specific TCR beta clonotypes. Cumulative frequency (of public TCR beta family members) identified carriers of CMV plus the relevant HLA.

The germline V and J ends were trimmed by 5 bases and 4 bases, with 14 bases remaining between them. Germline CDR1 is SGHTA and CDR2 is FQGNSA. The CDR3 covers 14 residues. The sample holds many counts of this clonotype. The antigen remains undetermined. One entry per CDR3 protein, called by TCRdb with MiXCR from the reads. Of about 160,000 distinct CDR3 sequences listed, 20% to 25% are singletons. The gene calls are TRBV7-2 and TRBJ1-1; D is undetermined. Sequenced material: CD8+ T cells from cultured PBMCs, taken from culture after CMV antigen stimulation. The TCR sequence derives from a human donor in good health (CMV status not recorded). Some clones in this sample may be carry-over from other donors' samples. The CDR3 DNA follows: TGTGCCAGCAGCCAAATGGAGACTTTCACTGAAGCTTTCTTT. It translates to CASSQMETFTEAFF.